This T cell receptor beta chain comes out of a study of cytomegalovirus exposure and HLA in healthy donors. PCR employed 60 Vbeta and 13 Jbeta primers. Assay: immunoSEQ multiplex PCR; the TCRdb copy retains only in-frame clones and omits some. The table lists roughly 150,000 clones, approximately 80% of them singletons, with about 5.6% in the top ten. Trimming shortened V by 4 bases and J by 10 bases, and 20 bases separated the two germline ends. This CDR3 is 16 amino acids long. The germline gives CDR1 SEHNR, CDR2 FQNEAQ (reference sequence). This chain joins TRBV7-9 and TRBJ1-6, with D perhaps TRBD1 (6 bases). This clonotype originated in a man younger than 45 in good health and CMV-seropositive. Sequenced input: PBMCs. CDR3 in DNA: TGTGCCAGCAGCTCCATTTCCACCAGGGGAGGGTCACCCCTCCACTTT. Translation gives CASSSISTRGGSPLHF. The full variable domain, rest sourced from reference TRBV7-9 and TRBJ1-6, is DTGVSQNPRHKITKRGQNVTFRCDPISEHNRLYWYRQTLGQGPEFLTYFQNEAQLEKSRLLSDRFSAERPKGSFSTLEIQRTEQGDSAMYLCASSSISTRGGSPLHFGNGTRLTVT.